This T cell receptor (beta chain) stems from a study of control samples from healthy donors and cancer patients. Here immunoSEQ multiplex PCR was the method, and the copy in TCRdb shows in-frame clones only, minus some. The profile shows tens of thousands of clones, around 87% of them singletons. Looked up from germline, CDR1 is SEHNR and CDR2 is FQNEAQ (reference sequence). This CDR3 region has 13 residues. V was clipped by 2 bases and J by 7 bases, with 8 bases between them. The source is a woman in her forties or fifties with head and neck cancer. This sequence joins TRBV7-9 and TRBJ2-2, with D hard to call. Sample: PBMCs. The CDR3 coding sequence is TGTGCCAGCAGCTTAATTACCGGCGGGGAGCTGTTTTTT. This encodes CASSLITGGELFF.